The TCR beta chain described here comes from a study of CD8+CD57+ T cells in acquired aplastic anemia. Germline-derived CDR1 and CDR2 are DFQATT and SNEGSKA (reference sequence). This CDR3 is 19 amino acids long. J gave up 0 bases and V 3 bases, and 13 bases lay outside the gene matches. Sequencing was done on patients that had shown CD8+CD57+ cell expansion by flow cytometry. There were no patients without severe acquired aplastic anemia. TCR beta VDJ and CDR3 were profiled, and genomic DNA was the template. TCRdb re-called the reads through MiXCR, storing one row per CDR3 protein. The sample shows around 210,000 distinct CDR3 sequences, 65% of them seen only once.

This chain uses TRBV20-1 with TRBJ2-3; TRBD1 agrees at 12 bases. Sequencing input: sorted CD4+, CD8+, or CD8+CD57+ T cells (not recorded which) from PBMCs. This TCR was sampled from a human donor with aplastic anemia. The CDR3 nucleotides read TGCAGTGCTAGGGTACTCGGGACAGGGGGCTTCCCCAGCACAGATACGCAGTATTTT. It is translated as CSARVLGTGGFPSTDTQYF.